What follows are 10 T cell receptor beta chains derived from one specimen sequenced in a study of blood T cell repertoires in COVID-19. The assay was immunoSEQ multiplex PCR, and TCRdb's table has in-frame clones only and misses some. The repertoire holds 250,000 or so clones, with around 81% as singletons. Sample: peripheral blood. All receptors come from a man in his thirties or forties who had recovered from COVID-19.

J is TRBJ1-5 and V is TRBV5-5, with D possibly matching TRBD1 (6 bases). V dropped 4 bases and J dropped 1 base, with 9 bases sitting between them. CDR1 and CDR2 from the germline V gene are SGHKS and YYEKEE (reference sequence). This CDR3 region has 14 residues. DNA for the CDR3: TGTGCCAGCAGCACAGGACAGAGCAATCAGCCCCAGCATTTT. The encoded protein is CASSTGQSNQPQHF.

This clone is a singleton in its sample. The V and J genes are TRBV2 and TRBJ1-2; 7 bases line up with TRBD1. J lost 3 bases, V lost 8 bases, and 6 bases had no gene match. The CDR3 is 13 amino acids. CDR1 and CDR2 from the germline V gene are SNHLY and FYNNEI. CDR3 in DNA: TGTGCCAGCCGAAAGGGGACAGACTATGGCTACACCTTC. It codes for CASRKGTDYGYTF.

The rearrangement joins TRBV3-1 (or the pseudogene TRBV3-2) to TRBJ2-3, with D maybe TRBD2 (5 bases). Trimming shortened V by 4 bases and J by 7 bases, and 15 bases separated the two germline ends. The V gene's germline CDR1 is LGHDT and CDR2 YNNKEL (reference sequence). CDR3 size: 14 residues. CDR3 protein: CASSPRTGFNTQYF. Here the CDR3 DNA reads TGTGCCAGCAGCCCCCGAACGGGGTTTAATACGCAGTATTTT.

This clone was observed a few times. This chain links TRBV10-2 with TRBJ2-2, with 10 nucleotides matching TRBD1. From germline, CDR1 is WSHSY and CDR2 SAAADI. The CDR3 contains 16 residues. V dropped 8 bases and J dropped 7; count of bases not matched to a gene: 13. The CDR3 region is CASHVPGQGKFGELFF. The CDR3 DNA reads TGCGCCAGCCATGTTCCGGGACAGGGGAAATTCGGGGAGCTGTTTTTT.

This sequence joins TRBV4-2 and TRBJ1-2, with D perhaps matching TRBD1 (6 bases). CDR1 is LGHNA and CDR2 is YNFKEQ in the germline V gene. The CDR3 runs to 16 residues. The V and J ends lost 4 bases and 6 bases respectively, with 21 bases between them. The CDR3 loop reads CASSPGTGGDADGYTF. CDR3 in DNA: TGTGCCAGCAGCCCCGGCACGGGGGGCGACGCGGATGGCTACACCTTC.

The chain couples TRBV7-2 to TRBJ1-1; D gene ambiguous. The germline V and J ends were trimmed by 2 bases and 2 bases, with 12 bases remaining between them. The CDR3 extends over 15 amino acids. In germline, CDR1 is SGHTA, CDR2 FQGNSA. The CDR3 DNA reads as TGTGCCAGCAGCTTAAGGCGGACTACTAACACTGAAGCTTTCTTT. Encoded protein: CASSLRRTTNTEAFF.

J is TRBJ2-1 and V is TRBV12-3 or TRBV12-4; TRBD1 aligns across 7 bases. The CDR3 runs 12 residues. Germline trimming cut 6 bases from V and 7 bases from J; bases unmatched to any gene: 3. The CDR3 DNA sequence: TGTGCCAGCAGGGCGACAGGGAATGAGCAGTTCTTC. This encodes CASRATGNEQFF.

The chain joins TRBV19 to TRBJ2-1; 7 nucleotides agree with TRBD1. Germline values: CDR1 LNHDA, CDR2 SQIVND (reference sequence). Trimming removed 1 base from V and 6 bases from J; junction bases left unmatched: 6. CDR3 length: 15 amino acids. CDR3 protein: CASSIVSRGSNEQFF. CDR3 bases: TGTGCCAGTAGTATAGTTAGCAGGGGGAGCAATGAGCAGTTCTTC.

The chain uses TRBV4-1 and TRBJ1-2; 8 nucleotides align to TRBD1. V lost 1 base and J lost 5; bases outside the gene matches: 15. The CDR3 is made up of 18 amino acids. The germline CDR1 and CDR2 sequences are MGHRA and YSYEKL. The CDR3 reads CASSQGPGQASPIYGYTF. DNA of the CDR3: TGCGCCAGCAGCCAAGGTCCGGGACAGGCATCCCCTATTTATGGCTACACCTTC.

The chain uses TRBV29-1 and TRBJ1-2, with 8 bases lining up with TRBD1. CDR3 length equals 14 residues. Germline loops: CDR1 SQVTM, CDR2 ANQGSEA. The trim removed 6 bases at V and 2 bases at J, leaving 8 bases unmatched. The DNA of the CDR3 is TGCAGCGTAAGCCCAGGGGGCAGCAACTATGGCTACACCTTC. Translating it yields CSVSPGGSNYGYTF.